One T cell receptor beta chain is described in this entry. What antigen it recognizes has not been identified. The record has no base qualities; no much larger clone is one base away. For sequencing of the TCRbeta CDR3 region, genomic DNA was extracted from the sorted cells. TCRbeta CDR3 regions were sequenced using the immunoSEQ Assay. TCRdb provides this immuneACCESS table in a form limited to in-frame rearrangements. Some clones are lacking; in checked studies, under half of them reflect an unresolved V gene, and why the rest are absent is not known. A total of about 38,000 clones appear in this sample, about 87% of them only once. Less than 40% of the sample comes from the top ten. V drops 4 bases and J drops 5 bases, leaving 9 bases in between. From the cysteine through the phenylalanine, the CDR3 covers 12 amino acids. Kept here is only the CDR3 DNA, which spans 36 bases and is read in frame from base 1. The germline V gene specifies SGHVS as CDR1 and FQNEAQ as CDR2.

The data were obtained in a study of OX40 agonist ivuxolimab in advanced cancers. As for the study more broadly: The costimulatory receptor OX40 (CD134) was targeted by ivuxolimab, a fully human IgG2 agonistic monoclonal antibody. Intravenous ivuxolimab was administered to patients every 2 weeks at six dose levels: 0.01, 0.1, 0.3, 1.5, 3 and 10 mg/kg. Of the approximately 53 patients in dose escalation, about 20 had hepatocellular carcinoma, about 15 had melanoma, 9 had renal cell carcinoma and 9 had head and neck cancer. The dose-escalation cohort was about 87% male with a mean age of about 60 years, ranging from roughly 23 to 80. Prior anti-PD-1, anti-PD-L1 or anti-CTLA-4 therapy was permitted, and 40% of dose-escalation patients had received checkpoint inhibitors. Partial responses were achieved by three dose-escalation patients, of whom one had hepatocellular carcinoma and two had cutaneous melanoma. The purpose of peripheral TCRbeta sequencing was to test whether ivuxolimab changed TCR sequence diversity and led to clonal T-cell expansion. The paper describes the monotherapy dose-escalation part (N ≈ 51 patients) of the phase I trial of ivuxolimab.

Patients with autoimmune disease history or receiving systemic immunosuppression were excluded from the trial. Peripheral blood for TCR sequencing was collected from all dose cohorts at baseline, on cycle 4 day 1, and on cycle 7 day 1. The samples were drawn from a first-in-human, open-label, multicenter phase I dose-escalation trial of ivuxolimab. The trial enrolled adults with locally advanced or metastatic head and neck squamous cell, hepatocellular, melanoma or renal cell carcinoma. Before TCR sequencing, CD4+ and CD8+ T cells were separately sorted from peripheral blood. On the study overall, not on this receptor specifically: On average, CD8+ T cells showed more expanded clones than CD4+ T cells after ivuxolimab. Antigen specificity was not determined for the clonally expanded peripheral T cells. Clonal expansion of both CD4+ and CD8+ blood T cells was observed from baseline to week 6 at doses 0.1 to 3.0 mg/kg. Low levels of normalized T-cell clonal expansion were also seen in some patients who did not respond. In partial responders in the 0.1-3.0 mg/kg groups, normalized peripheral clonal expansion was found to be among the lowest, especially among CD8+ T cells.

The V gene is TRBV7-8 and the J gene is TRBJ2-7; possibly the D gene is TRBD1, per 5 matching bases. The source of this sequence is an adult with an advanced solid tumor such as melanoma, head and neck, liver or kidney cancer. Specimen: CD4+ or CD8+ T cells sorted from blood, collected in a trial of the OX40 agonist ivuxolimab. The CDR3 protein: CASSSAGHEQYF. The DNA is TGTGCCAGCAGCTCAGCAGGGCACGAGCAGTACTTC.